This is a list of T cell receptor beta chains from one sample in a study of cytomegalovirus exposure and HLA in healthy donors. Here immunoSEQ multiplex PCR was the method, and the copy in TCRdb shows in-frame clones only, minus some. In total, the table holds 150,000 to 200,000 clones. The material sequenced was PBMCs. All receptors derive from a man aged 25 to 40 in good health and CMV-seronegative. Each CDR3 is given with its conserved first and last residue. D genes are given only for firm matches.

V: TRBV11-2
D: TRBD1
J: TRBJ2-7
CDR3: CASSIRQGSAYEQYF
DNA: TGTGCCAGCAGCATAAGACAGGGTTCCGCCTACGAGCAGTACTTC

V: TRBV25-1
D: TRBD1
J: TRBJ1-5
CDR3: CASSERTGHDQPQHF
DNA: TGTGCCAGCAGTGAAAGGACAGGGCACGATCAGCCCCAGCATTTT

V: TRBV28
D: NA
J: TRBJ2-2
CDR3: CASSDPRGPTGELFF
DNA: TGTGCCAGCAGTGACCCCAGGGGACCCACCGGGGAGCTGTTTTTT

V: TRBV5-6
D: TRBD1
J: TRBJ2-5
CDR3: CASSLGRGREETQYF
DNA: TGTGCCAGCAGCTTGGGTAGGGGGCGAGAAGAGACCCAGTACTTC

V: TRBV6-1
D: NA
J: TRBJ2-7
CDR3: CASSRVRGHYEQYF
DNA: TGTGCCAGCAGCCGGGTGAGGGGACACTACGAGCAGTACTTC

V: TRBV28
D: NA
J: TRBJ2-1
CDR3: CASSRSSYNEQFF
DNA: TGTGCCAGCAGTCGGAGCTCCTACAATGAGCAGTTCTTC

V: TRBV2
D: NA
J: TRBJ1-5
CDR3: CASSAPGGGDQPQHF
DNA: TGTGCCAGCAGTGCCCCAGGAGGGGGGGATCAGCCCCAGCATTTT

V: TRBV2
D: TRBD1
J: TRBJ1-1
CDR3: CASSDPHDRDTEAFF
DNA: TGTGCCAGCAGTGACCCCCACGACAGGGACACTGAAGCTTTCTTT

V: TRBV11-2
D: TRBD1
J: TRBJ2-7
CDR3: CASSRRGTGGDEQYF
DNA: TGTGCCAGCAGTCGGAGGGGGACAGGGGGCGATGAGCAGTACTTC

V: TRBV11-2
D: NA
J: TRBJ1-3
CDR3: CASSSGQMVGNTIYF
DNA: TGTGCCAGCAGCTCAGGACAGATGGTAGGAAACACCATATATTTT

V: TRBV7-8
D: TRBD2
J: TRBJ2-5
CDR3: CASLAGHGETQYF
DNA: TGTGCCAGCCTAGCGGGACATGGAGAGACCCAGTACTTC

V: TRBV7-2
D: NA
J: TRBJ2-3
CDR3: CASSLAGASTDTQYF
DNA: TGTGCCAGCAGCTTAGCAGGGGCTAGCACAGATACGCAGTATTTT

V: TRBV6-6
D: TRBD1
J: TRBJ1-1
CDR3: CASSYRDRGVHIAFF
DNA: TGTGCCAGCAGTTACCGGGACAGGGGAGTTCACATAGCTTTCTTT

V: TRBV11-2
D: TRBD1
J: TRBJ2-7
CDR3: CASIPISGTGGYEQYF
DNA: TGTGCCAGCATCCCCATTTCCGGGACAGGGGGTTACGAGCAGTACTTC

V: TRBV29-1
D: TRBD2
J: TRBJ2-5
CDR3: CSVPSGAETQYF
DNA: TGCAGCGTCCCTAGCGGGGCGGAGACCCAGTACTTC

V: TRBV28
D: TRBD1
J: TRBJ1-4
CDR3: CASRNSGDRTEKLFF
DNA: TGTGCCAGCAGGAATTCCGGGGACAGGACAGAAAAACTGTTTTTT

V: TRBV19
D: TRBD1
J: TRBJ1-5
CDR3: CASSTGSNWGGNQPQHF
DNA: TGTGCCAGTTCGACAGGGTCGAATTGGGGTGGCAATCAGCCCCAGCATTTT

V: TRBV5-1
D: NA
J: TRBJ2-1
CDR3: CASSLGAGPYNEQFF
DNA: TGCGCCAGCAGCTTGGGGGCGGGACCTTACAATGAGCAGTTCTTC

V: TRBV11-2
D: TRBD2
J: TRBJ2-1
CDR3: CASSDGLAGVNEQFF
DNA: TGTGCCAGCAGCGACGGGCTAGCGGGAGTCAATGAGCAGTTCTTC

V: TRBV28
D: TRBD1
J: TRBJ1-2
CDR3: CASSLGQGVARGYGYTF
DNA: TGTGCCAGCAGTTTAGGACAGGGGGTAGCGCGAGGCTATGGCTACACCTTC

V: TRBV5-4
D: NA
J: TRBJ1-2
CDR3: CASSLETGNYGYTF
DNA: TGTGCCAGCAGCTTGGAGACAGGCAACTATGGCTACACCTTC

V: TRBV7-9
D: TRBD2
J: TRBJ2-7
CDR3: CASSFPSGRAIEQYF
DNA: TGTGCCAGCAGCTTCCCCAGCGGGAGGGCCATCGAGCAGTACTTC

V: TRBV28
D: NA
J: TRBJ1-5
CDR3: CASSLRGVQHF
DNA: TGTGCCAGCAGTTTAAGAGGCGTGCAACATTTT

V: TRBV28
D: NA
J: TRBJ2-2
CDR3: CAITSQGAGELFF
DNA: TGTGCCATCACTAGCCAGGGGGCCGGGGAGCTGTTTTTT

V: TRBV28
D: TRBD1
J: TRBJ1-1
CDR3: CASSLGGQGNTEAFF
DNA: TGTGCCAGCAGTTTAGGTGGACAGGGGAACACTGAAGCTTTCTTT

V: TRBV27
D: TRBD2
J: TRBJ2-7
CDR3: CASSSAGLAGEQYF
DNA: TGTGCCAGCAGTTCCGCGGGACTAGCAGGCGAGCAGTACTTC

V: TRBV6-1
D: TRBD1
J: TRBJ1-4
CDR3: CASYQGGTNEKLFF
DNA: TGTGCCAGCTACCAGGGGGGAACTAATGAAAAACTGTTTTTT

V: TRBV19
D: NA
J: TRBJ1-4
CDR3: CASRTDPNEKLFF
DNA: TGTGCCAGTAGGACAGACCCTAATGAAAAACTGTTTTTT

V: TRBV2
D: TRBD2
J: TRBJ2-1
CDR3: CASRMGSGNEQFF
DNA: TGTGCCAGCAGGATGGGTAGCGGGAATGAGCAGTTCTTC

V: TRBV25-1
D: NA
J: TRBJ2-5
CDR3: CASSARQSRETQYF
DNA: TGTGCCAGCAGTGCCAGACAGTCGCGAGAGACCCAGTACTTC

V: TRBV14
D: TRBD2
J: TRBJ2-2
CDR3: CASSQLSGRWTGELFF
DNA: TGTGCCAGCAGCCAACTCAGCGGGAGATGGACCGGGGAGCTGTTTTTT

V: TRBV9
D: TRBD1
J: TRBJ2-7
CDR3: CASSVTGSGTGLDEQYF
DNA: TGTGCCAGCAGCGTAACGGGGTCCGGGACAGGGCTCGACGAGCAGTACTTC

V: TRBV6-1
D: TRBD1
J: TRBJ1-1
CDR3: CASSGQGAENTEAFF
DNA: TGTGCCAGCAGTGGACAGGGGGCTGAAAACACTGAAGCTTTCTTT

V: TRBV4-3
D: NA
J: TRBJ2-1
CDR3: CASSQAEGGGEQFF
DNA: TGCGCCAGCAGCCAAGCGGAGGGCGGAGGTGAGCAGTTCTTC

V: TRBV10-1
D: NA
J: TRBJ2-7
CDR3: CASSEVLGDSYEQYF
DNA: TGCGCCAGCAGTGAGGTTTTAGGGGATTCCTACGAGCAGTACTTC

V: TRBV6-5
D: TRBD1
J: TRBJ1-1
CDR3: CASSYSRLRGQTEAFF
DNA: TGTGCCAGCAGTTACTCGAGGCTCAGGGGGCAGACTGAAGCTTTCTTT

V: TRBV9
D: TRBD2
J: TRBJ2-3
CDR3: CASSVTSGVHTDTQYF
DNA: TGTGCCAGCAGCGTCACCAGCGGGGTACACACAGATACGCAGTATTTT

V: TRBV27
D: TRBD1
J: TRBJ2-3
CDR3: CASSFPPGQRSTDTQYF
DNA: TGTGCCAGCAGTTTCCCTCCGGGACAGAGAAGCACAGATACGCAGTATTTT

V: TRBV7-8
D: NA
J: TRBJ2-1
CDR3: CASSREQARYNEQFF
DNA: TGTGCCAGCAGCCGAGAGCAGGCCAGATACAATGAGCAGTTCTTC

V: TRBV6-4
D: TRBD2
J: TRBJ2-1
CDR3: CASSDGTSGRNNEQFF
DNA: TGTGCCAGCAGTGACGGGACTAGCGGGAGGAACAATGAGCAGTTCTTC

V: TRBV5-4
D: NA
J: TRBJ1-2
CDR3: CASSFGASNYGYTF
DNA: TGTGCCAGCAGCTTCGGAGCGTCTAACTATGGCTACACCTTC

V: TRBV7-2
D: TRBD2
J: TRBJ2-7
CDR3: CASRSPREGRSSREQYF
DNA: TGTGCCAGCAGATCCCCCAGGGAGGGACGGAGTAGTAGGGAGCAGTACTTC

V: TRBV5-1
D: TRBD1
J: TRBJ1-2
CDR3: CASSLYTGGNYGYTF
DNA: TGCGCCAGCAGCTTGTATACAGGGGGGAACTATGGCTACACCTTC

V: TRBV21-1
D: NA
J: TRBJ1-4
CDR3: CASSKPRARGWRKLFF
DNA: TGTGCCAGCAGCAAACCTCGCGCTCGGGGGTGGCGAAAACTGTTTTTT

V: TRBV9
D: TRBD1
J: TRBJ1-1
CDR3: CASSSWIATGDEDTEAFF
DNA: TGTGCCAGCAGCTCATGGATTGCGACAGGGGACGAGGACACTGAAGCTTTCTTT

V: TRBV11-2
D: TRBD2
J: TRBJ2-5
CDR3: CASSPRTSGRARETQYF
DNA: TGTGCCAGCAGCCCTCGGACTAGCGGGAGGGCCCGAGAGACCCAGTACTTC

V: TRBV7-9
D: NA
J: TRBJ2-7
CDR3: CASSFNSGFYEQYF
DNA: TGTGCCAGCAGCTTTAATTCAGGTTTCTACGAGCAGTACTTC

V: TRBV5-1
D: NA
J: TRBJ2-2
CDR3: CASSLPGVTGELFF
DNA: TGCGCCAGCAGCCTGCCGGGGGTCACCGGGGAGCTGTTTTTT

V: TRBV7-3
D: NA
J: TRBJ2-7
CDR3: CASGAYDLQYF
DNA: TGTGCCAGTGGGGCCTACGATCTGCAGTACTTC

V: TRBV29-1
D: NA
J: TRBJ1-2
CDR3: CSADGVNYGYTF
DNA: TGCAGCGCCGACGGGGTAAACTATGGCTACACCTTC